Presented here are 11 T cell receptor beta chains from one specimen sequenced in a study of blood T cell repertoires in COVID-19. TCRdb's copy holds only in-frame clones and misses some; the assay was immunoSEQ multiplex PCR. The sample has 35,000 or so clones; 75% to 95% are singletons. The specimen sequenced was peripheral blood. These receptors all stem from a human donor in a cohort sampled during active COVID-19.

V and J are TRBV29-1 and TRBJ2-5; D might be TRBD1 (6 bases). The V end lost 5 bases, the J end lost 1 base, and 14 bases lay between the germline ends. The CDR3 covers 14 residues. Germline CDR1 is SQVTM and CDR2 is ANQGSEA. CDR3 residues: CSVFRGHLQETQYF. The CDR3 DNA is TGCAGCGTTTTCCGGGGACACCTCCAAGAGACCCAGTACTTC.

In this sample, this clone turned up a few times. The chain recombines TRBV2 with TRBJ1-6; 7 nucleotides line up with TRBD1. Germline V gene sequence: CDR1 SNHLY, CDR2 FYNNEI. J was trimmed by 7 bases and V by 10 bases; bases with no gene match: 10. CDR3 length: 14 residues. CDR3 nucleotide sequence: TGTGCCACCTTGGACAGGTGGCCCAATTCACCCCTCCACTTT. This gives the protein CATLDRWPNSPLHF.

This clone was seen more than once but under ten times. The chain has TRBV6-5 and TRBJ2-7; weak D call: TRBD1 (5 bases). Deletions cut 5 bases from V and 3 bases from J, with 14 bases between. The CDR3 runs 14 residues. Germline CDR1 reads MNHEY; CDR2 reads SVGAGI. CDR3 nucleotides: TGTGCCAGCAGTCCCCCAGGGTTGAACTACGAGCAGTACTTC. This translates into CASSPPGLNYEQYF.

This sequence joins TRBV28 and TRBJ2-7, with 8 bases that match TRBD2. CDR3 length: 15 amino acids. Germline CDR1 and CDR2: MDHEN and SYDVKM. V gave up 6 bases and J gave up 2 bases; unmatched junction bases: 9. The CDR3 here is CASSYWAGGAYEQYF. In DNA, the CDR3 is TGTGCCAGCAGCTACTGGGCGGGAGGCGCCTACGAGCAGTACTTC.

The V call is TRBV9, the J call TRBJ1-3, with 7 nucleotides matching TRBD1. CDR3 length: 15 residues. V trimming: 4 bases; J trimming: 0 bases; junction bases outside the gene matches: 4. The germline gives CDR1 SGDLS, CDR2 YYNGEE. CDR3 residues: CASSLRGDSGNTIYF. Written as DNA, the CDR3 is TGTGCCAGCAGCCTCAGGGGGGACTCTGGAAACACCATATATTTT.

This rearrangement joins TRBV28 to TRBJ1-2, with TRBD1 identical over 9 bases. CDR3 length: 19 residues. After removal of 5 bases from V and 0 bases from J, the junction contained 16 bases not matched to a gene. Looked up from germline, CDR1 is MDHEN and CDR2 is SYDVKM. The CDR3 bases are TGTGCCAGCAGTCCCACCCCGGGGAGCACAGGGGGCCCTAACTATGGCTACACCTTC. Its protein is CASSPTPGSTGGPNYGYTF.

The chain couples TRBV30 to TRBJ2-2; 7 positions match TRBD2. The CDR3 loop spans 13 amino acids. Germline loops: CDR1 GTSNPN, CDR2 SVGIG (reference sequence). Trimming cost V 3 bases and J 7 bases; bases outside gene matches: 5. As DNA, the CDR3 is TGTGCCTGGAGCCAGGGCGGGAGCGGGGAGCTGTTTTTT. Translation: CAWSQGGSGELFF.

A note on this clone: At one end, the junction sequence differs from germline, possibly due to a read error. The chain combines TRBV2 with TRBJ1-4, with D hard to call. Germline CDR1 is SNHLY and CDR2 is FYNNEI. The CDR3 runs to 13 residues. The CDR3 protein is CASSERRGENLFF. CDR3 DNA sequence: TGTGCCAGCAGTGAAAGGAGAGGCGAAAACCTGTTTTTT.

The chain joins TRBV19 to TRBJ1-5; D is unclear. The CDR3 runs 16 residues. Germline V gene lookup returns CDR1 LNHDA and CDR2 SQIVND (reference sequence). Trimming shortened V by 4 bases and J by 6 bases, and 19 bases separated the two germline ends. Written as DNA, the CDR3 is TGTGCCAGTAGTAAGGCGAAGGGAGAGGCCGCTCAGCCCCAGCATTTT. It yields the protein CASSKAKGEAAQPQHF.

The V gene is TRBV7-9, the J gene TRBJ2-7, with D perhaps matching TRBD1 (7 bases). Germline CDR1 reads SEHNR; CDR2 reads FQNEAQ (reference sequence). The CDR3 is 16 amino acids. Trimming removed 1 base at V and 2 bases at J, with 15 bases between. The CDR3 DNA sequence: TGTGCCAGCAGCTTAGTTGATTCAGGGGGGACCTACGAGCAGTACTTC. It codes for CASSLVDSGGTYEQYF.

The V gene is TRBV14, the J gene TRBJ1-1; the match to TRBD1 covers 7 bases. Germline CDR1 reads SGHDN; CDR2 reads FVKESK. The CDR3 extends over 17 amino acids. Trimming at V came to 5 bases and at J to 5 bases, leaving 17 bases not matched to a gene. The CDR3 DNA reads TGTGCCAGCAGCTTACTCCCCAGCGAGGGGGCGCGGACTGAAGCTTTCTTT. Protein: CASSLLPSEGARTEAFF.